These T cell receptor beta chains were read from a single sample in a study of T-cell memory formation after mild COVID-19. Using its own MiXCR run on the 5' RACE reads, TCRdb lists one record per CDR3 protein. The data contain 350,000 to 450,000 distinct CDR3 sequences, 15% to 20% of them singletons. The sample was PBMCs or a T cell subset sorted from them (not recorded which). Every receptor here comes from an adult woman who had mild COVID-19 (a few samples of this study predate the infection). Cell type and time point are not known. Both conserved end residues are part of each CDR3. The D gene is left open where the match is weak. Part of the rows lack a size; the others show once, few, many or a class for expanded clones.

J,V,size,D,CDR3,DNA
TRBJ2-1,TRBV5-4,.,TRBD2,CASSSRAGASYNEQFF,TGTGCCAGCAGCTCAAGAGCGGGAGCCTCCTACAATGAGCAGTTCTTC
TRBJ1-5,TRBV20-1,.,.,CSARGGFTSNQPQHF,TGCAGTGCCAGAGGGGGGTTTACTAGCAATCAGCCCCAGCATTTT
TRBJ1-1,TRBV7-2,.,.,CASSLVVSNTEAFF,TGTGCCAGCAGCTTAGTTGTCAGTAACACTGAAGCTTTCTTT
TRBJ1-5,TRBV6-6,.,TRBD1,CASAYRGTNQPQHF,TGTGCCAGCGCTTACAGGGGTACAAATCAGCCCCAGCATTTT
TRBJ2-7,TRBV20-1,few,.,CSARVRNYEQYF,TGCAGTGCGAGGGTAAGGAACTACGAGCAGTACTTC
TRBJ2-3,TRBV6-1,many,TRBD1,CASSSRDRGPDTQYF,TGTGCCAGCTCTTCCCGAGACAGGGGCCCAGATACGCAGTATTTT
TRBJ1-5,TRBV6-2/TRBV6-3,.,.,CASRYTGVEQPQHF,TGTGCCAGCAGGTACACCGGGGTGGAGCAGCCCCAGCATTTT
TRBJ2-2,TRBV24-1,few,TRBD1,CATSEGTGGIRAGELFF,TGTGCCACCAGTGAGGGGACAGGGGGCATTAGAGCCGGGGAGCTGTTTTTT
TRBJ2-5,TRBV19,few,.,CASSDRDVETQYF,TGTGCCAGTAGTGACCGGGACGTGGAGACCCAGTACTTC
TRBJ1-1,TRBV12-3/TRBV12-4,few,.,CASSFYRASKNTEAFF,TGTGCCAGCAGTTTCTACAGGGCCTCCAAGAACACTGAAGCTTTCTTT
TRBJ1-6,TRBV30,.,.,CAWMLYSPLHF,TGTGCCTGGATGTTATATTCACCCCTCCACTTT
TRBJ2-3,TRBV5-1,.,TRBD2,CASSPVGLVVDTQYF,TGCGCCAGCAGCCCCGTCGGACTAGTTGTGGATACGCAGTATTTT
TRBJ2-5,TRBV29-1,.,.,CSVDSSGQETQYF,TGCAGCGTTGACAGTAGCGGCCAAGAGACCCAGTACTTC
TRBJ1-2,TRBV11-2,few,.,CASSLTSLGNYYGYTF,TGTGCCAGCAGCTTGACGTCCCTAGGGAATTATTATGGCTACACCTTC
TRBJ2-7,TRBV7-9,few,TRBD2,CASSLLAGVSEQYF,TGTGCCAGCAGCTTACTAGCGGGAGTGAGCGAGCAGTACTTC
TRBJ2-3,TRBV12-3/TRBV12-4,.,.,CASSPSGGDTQYF,TGTGCCAGCAGTCCCTCTGGCGGGGATACGCAGTATTTT
TRBJ2-3,TRBV9,few,TRBD1,CATTPWTGRTDTQYF,TGTGCCACCACCCCCTGGACAGGGCGGACAGATACGCAGTATTTT
TRBJ1-1,TRBV7-6,.,TRBD1,CASSPHLDRGATEAFF,TGTGCCAGCAGCCCTCACCTGGACAGGGGGGCCACTGAAGCTTTCTTT
TRBJ2-2,TRBV5-1,many,.,CASSPGQTGTGELFF,TGCGCCAGCAGCCCTGGACAGACTGGCACCGGGGAGCTGTTTTTT
TRBJ2-7,TRBV27,few,.,CASSLSGTDHSYEQYF,TGTGCCAGCAGTTTATCGGGGACGGATCACTCCTACGAGCAGTACTTC
TRBJ1-1,TRBV4-3,.,.,CASSDALTGWNTEAFF,TGCGCCAGCAGCGACGCCTTGACAGGTTGGAACACTGAAGCTTTCTTT
TRBJ2-5,TRBV24-1,few,.,CATSDPLPGPEGETQYF,TGTGCCACCAGTGACCCATTGCCGGGGCCTGAGGGAGAGACCCAGTACTTC
TRBJ1-1,TRBV7-9,few,TRBD1,CASRYGQGGVISTEAFF,TGTGCCAGCAGGTACGGACAGGGTGGCGTTATTAGTACTGAAGCTTTCTTT
TRBJ1-4,TRBV7-9,.,.,CASGLHATNEKLFF,TGTGCCAGCGGATTACACGCAACTAATGAAAAACTGTTTTTT
TRBJ1-2,TRBV9,few,TRBD1,CASSVDATGRHTF,TGTGCCAGCAGCGTAGACGCGACAGGGAGACACACCTTC
TRBJ1-1,TRBV11-2,.,.,CASSSRLQRAFF,TGTGCCAGCAGCTCTCGACTCCAAAGGGCTTTCTTT
TRBJ2-7,TRBV10-3,.,TRBD1,CAISEAEVRGNLYEQYF,TGTGCCATCAGTGAGGCAGAAGTCAGGGGGAACCTCTACGAGCAGTACTTC
TRBJ2-7,TRBV13,few,.,CASSLYLTSTYEQYF,TGTGCCAGCAGCTTATATCTCACATCCACCTACGAGCAGTACTTC
TRBJ2-1,TRBV7-8,few,.,CASSPGKGRLNNEQFF,TGTGCCAGCAGCCCGGGAAAGGGGAGACTAAACAATGAGCAGTTCTTC
TRBJ1-1,TRBV5-1,.,.,CASSLLTGTGTEAFF,TGCGCCAGCAGCTTGTTGACGGGTACAGGGACTGAAGCTTTCTTT
TRBJ2-3,TRBV15,.,.,CATSRDGGLYTQYF,TGTGCCACCAGCAGAGATGGGGGACTGTATACGCAGTATTTT
TRBJ1-6,TRBV7-9,few,TRBD1,CASSLATGVGFYNSPLHF,TGTGCCAGCAGCTTAGCCACAGGGGTTGGGTTCTATAATTCACCCCTCCACTTT
TRBJ1-6,TRBV14,.,.,CASSPTRYQGFNSPLHF,TGTGCCAGCAGCCCCACACGGTACCAGGGGTTTAATTCACCCCTCCACTTT
TRBJ2-7,TRBV21-1,.,.,CASSKKKGKGGQAVDEQYF,TGTGCCAGCAGCAAAAAAAAGGGGAAAGGGGGACAGGCGGTAGACGAGCAGTACTTC
TRBJ2-2,TRBV12-3/TRBV12-4,.,.,CASSLTAANTGELFF,TGTGCCAGCAGTTTGACAGCCGCGAACACCGGGGAGCTGTTTTTT
TRBJ1-4,TRBV4-2,.,TRBD1,CASSQPGQGPNEKLFF,TGTGCCAGCAGCCAACCGGGACAGGGGCCTAATGAAAAACTGTTTTTT
TRBJ2-2,TRBV7-7,.,TRBD1,CASSPYRGTGELFF,TGTGCCAGCAGCCCGTACAGGGGCACCGGGGAGCTGTTTTTT
TRBJ1-6,TRBV27,few,.,CASSSPLRAGNSPLHF,TGTGCCAGCAGTTCGCCCCTACGGGCAGGAAATTCACCCCTCCACTTT
TRBJ2-1,TRBV5-1,.,.,CASSLEGTGSYNEQFF,TGCGCCAGCAGCTTGGAGGGGACGGGATCCTACAATGAGCAGTTCTTC
TRBJ1-2,TRBV27,.,TRBD1,CASWDRNYGYTF,TGTGCCAGCTGGGACAGGAACTATGGCTACACCTTC
TRBJ2-7,TRBV4-2,.,.,CASSQDQGAPYEQYF,TGTGCCAGCAGCCAAGATCAGGGCGCCCCCTACGAGCAGTACTTC
TRBJ1-2,TRBV29-1,.,.,CSVEPGIYGYTF,TGCAGCGTTGAACCAGGGATCTATGGCTACACCTTC
TRBJ2-1,TRBV5-1,many,.,CASSLGSSGNEQFF,TGCGCCAGCAGCCTCGGGTCCAGCGGGAATGAGCAGTTCTTC
TRBJ2-1,TRBV6-6,few,.,CASSYSGKSGNEQFF,TGTGCCAGCAGTTACTCCGGAAAGTCTGGGAATGAGCAGTTCTTC
TRBJ1-5,TRBV20-1,.,TRBD1,CSANRGGYQPQHF,TGCAGTGCTAACAGGGGAGGGTATCAGCCCCAGCATTTT
TRBJ1-2,TRBV2,few,.,CASSRDGTPYGYTF,TGTGCCAGCAGTAGGGACGGAACACCTTATGGCTACACCTTC
TRBJ1-3,TRBV6-1,.,.,CASSGARNTIYF,TGTGCCAGCAGCGGTGCGAGAAACACCATATATTTT
TRBJ2-1,TRBV12-3/TRBV12-4,.,TRBD2,CASSTSGSYDEQFF,TGTGCCAGCAGTACTAGCGGGAGCTACGATGAGCAGTTCTTC
TRBJ1-1,TRBV11-3,.,TRBD1,CASSLTGDTGAFF,TGTGCCAGCAGCTTAACAGGGGACACTGGAGCTTTCTTT
TRBJ2-1,TRBV6-5,.,.,CASNPIRGANEQFF,TGTGCCAGCAACCCCATCAGGGGGGCCAATGAGCAGTTCTTC
TRBJ2-1,TRBV4-3,.,.,CASSLELAVDEQFF,TGCGCCAGCAGCCTCGAGCTAGCTGTCGATGAGCAGTTCTTC
TRBJ2-5,TRBV4-1,many,.,CASSLLEETQYF,TGCGCCAGCAGCCTCTTAGAAGAGACCCAGTACTTC
TRBJ2-1,TRBV20-1,.,TRBD2,CSARRTSAYNEQFF,TGCAGTGCTAGGAGGACTAGCGCTTACAATGAGCAGTTCTTC